This T cell receptor beta chain is from a study of T cells in Graves' hyperthyroidism and ophthalmopathy. Study-level findings and limits: Clonotypes that were expanded in thyroid above 0.001 mostly appeared in blood too.

TCR beta CDR3 regions were amplified from RNA transcripts. First-round RT-PCR with HTBI primers amplified the TCR CDR3 region. TCRdb called the multiplex PCR reads again in MiXCR, with one record for every CDR3 protein. Of hundreds of thousands of distinct CDR3 sequences listed, about 25% are singletons. With regard to this clonotype: Its antigen is undetermined.

The CDR3 has 15 amino acids. Trimming cost V 5 bases and J 6 bases, with 14 bases left between them. The receptor comes from a man in his forties or fifties with Graves' hyperthyroidism. What was sequenced was blood. This chain joins TRBV12-3 or TRBV12-4 and TRBJ1-6; D perhaps matches TRBD1 (6 bases). The CDR3 region has the DNA TGTGCCAGCAGTCACGCGGGGGCGGGTAATTCACCCCTCCACTTT. It codes for CASSHAGAGNSPLHF.